Reported below is one T cell receptor (beta chain). Unsorted whole blood served as the source of blood RNA, and germline DNA was extracted as well. These patients lived with chronic HBV infection and had never been treated. This sample stems from a study of tumor-infiltrating lymphocytes in primary liver carcinoma. Overall study: Tumor lesions were T1-T3 N0M0 and spanned about 4.2 to 10 cm. Yields of productive TCRbeta reads ranged from roughly 3.65 to 7.13 million per sample and were similar across tissue types.

The trim removed 5 bases at V and 6 bases at J, leaving 14 bases unmatched. Germline V gene data show CDR1 as PRHDT and CDR2 as FYEKMQ (reference sequence). The CDR3 spans 17 residues. Starting material of 500 to 600 ng total RNA yielded TCR beta cDNA via a constant-region primer. Library construction for TCR beta comprised three nested multiplex PCR rounds performed with slightly modified ARM-PCR. It was with TRBV1-TRBV30 forward primers and a C-beta reverse primer that the first two PCR rounds were run, at about 10 cycles each. TCRdb reprocessed the multiplex PCR reads via MiXCR and lists one record per CDR3 protein. The table has 150,000 to 200,000 distinct CDR3 sequences, 65% seen once.

The sample taken for sequencing was peripheral blood. This receptor was taken from a woman aged 60-70 years with primary liver carcinoma and hepatitis B virus infection. The V call is TRBV13, the J call TRBJ2-3; 10 nucleotides match TRBD2. The CDR3 DNA follows: TGTGCCAGCAGCCTGGAACGGACTAGCGGAAGCCACGATACGCAGTATTTT. It is translated as CASSLERTSGSHDTQYF.